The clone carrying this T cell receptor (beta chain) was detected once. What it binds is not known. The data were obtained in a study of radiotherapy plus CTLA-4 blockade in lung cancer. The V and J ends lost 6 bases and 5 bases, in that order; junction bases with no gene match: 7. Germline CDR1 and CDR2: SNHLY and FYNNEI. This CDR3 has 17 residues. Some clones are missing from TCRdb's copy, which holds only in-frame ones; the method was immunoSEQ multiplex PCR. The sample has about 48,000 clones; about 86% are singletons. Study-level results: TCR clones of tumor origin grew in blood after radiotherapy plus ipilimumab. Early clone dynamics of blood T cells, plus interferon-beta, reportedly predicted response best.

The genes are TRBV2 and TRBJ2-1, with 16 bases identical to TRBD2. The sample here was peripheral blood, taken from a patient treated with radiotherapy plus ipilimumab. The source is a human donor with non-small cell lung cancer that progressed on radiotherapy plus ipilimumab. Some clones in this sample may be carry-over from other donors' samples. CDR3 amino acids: CASSYKGLAGGNNEQFF. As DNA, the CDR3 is TGTGCCAGCAGCTATAAGGGACTAGCGGGAGGGAACAATGAGCAGTTCTTC.